The clone carrying this T cell receptor (beta chain) was picked up a small number of times. No antigen is known for it. This record belongs to a study of CD8 T cells in ankylosing spondylitis. Germline V lookup: CDR1 ENHRY, CDR2 SYGVKD. V lost 4 bases and J lost 2, with 6 bases in between. The CDR3 sequence is 12 residues long. In TCRdb, the 5' RACE reads were re-called with MiXCR into one record per CDR3 protein. The repertoire includes around 450,000 distinct CDR3 sequences, approximately 26% of them detected once, and about 0.89% sits in the top ten. General study findings and limits: Blood of patients with ankylosing spondylitis appeared to be characterized by a TCR beta motif of 8 or 9 highly homologous variants. Reportedly, disease-linked clones are significantly enriched in ankylosing spondylitis patients' matched synovial fluid.

The chain uses TRBV10-3 and TRBJ2-7, with D possibly matching TRBD1 (5 bases). Material for sequencing was blood, either unsorted or a sorted T cell fraction (not recorded which). The clonotype comes from a male donor with ankylosing spondylitis. The CDR3 DNA reads as TGTGCCATCAGTGGACAGACCTACGAGCAGTACTTC. Translating it yields CAISGQTYEQYF.